One sample yielded the 14 T cell receptor beta chains listed below, sequenced in a study of blood T cell repertoires in COVID-19. Method: immunoSEQ multiplex PCR; TCRdb's copy keeps in-frame clones and lacks some. The profile shows 150,000 or so clones, about four fifths of them singletons. The specimen sequenced was peripheral blood. These receptors were obtained from a man between 18 and 35 years old with active or convalescent COVID-19.

The V gene is TRBV5-1, the J gene TRBJ2-2; TRBD2 matches at 10 bases. This CDR3 has 16 amino acids. The germline CDR1 and CDR2 sequences are SGHRS and YFSETQ. The V and J ends lost 0 bases and 5 bases, in that order; junction bases with no gene match: 4. The CDR3 region has the DNA TGCGCCAGCAGCTTGGCCCTAGCGGGAGTTACCGGGGAGCTGTTTTTT. It codes for CASSLALAGVTGELFF.

J is TRBJ2-5 and V is TRBV6-1; 7 nucleotides align to TRBD2. J lost 6 bases, V lost 10 bases, and 14 bases had no gene match. The CDR3 loop spans 14 amino acids. Germline CDR1 is MNHNS and CDR2 is SASEGT. The CDR3 DNA reads as TGTGCCACCTTTATGGGCGGGAGTGGTCAGACCCAGTACTTC. Its protein is CATFMGGSGQTQYF.

V is TRBV12-5 and J is TRBJ1-5; TRBD1 matches at 10 bases. There are 16 residues in the CDR3. Germline trimming cut 1 base from V and 7 bases from J; bases unmatched to any gene: 7. In germline, CDR1 is LGHNT, CDR2 FRNRAP. CDR3 in DNA: TGTGCTAGTGGTTTGGATAGAGGGACAGGGGCCCAGCCCCAGCATTTT. This encodes CASGLDRGTGAQPQHF.

This chain joins TRBV6-5 and TRBJ1-4; weak D call: TRBD1 (6 bases). V was pared by 7 bases and J by 1 base, with 13 bases between. The CDR3 covers 15 residues. Germline V gives CDR1 MNHEY, CDR2 SVGAGI. The CDR3 DNA reads as TGTGCCAGCAATCCCACAGGGTTAACTAATGAAAAACTGTTTTTT. Its protein is CASNPTGLTNEKLFF.

A remark on this clone: Germline and junction disagree at one end, which may indicate a read error. The chain combines TRBV7-7 with TRBJ2-7; 12 bases match TRBD1. Germline loops: CDR1 SSHAT, CDR2 FNYEAQ (reference sequence). The length of the CDR3 is 18 residues. In DNA, the CDR3 is TGTGCTAGCAGCTCGAACCCTAACCGGGACAGGGGGCCCTACGAGCAGTACTTC. This sequence encodes CASSSNPNRDRGPYEQYF.

The rearrangement uses TRBV18 and TRBJ2-6, with TRBD1 matching 11 bases. In germline, CDR1 is KGHSH, CDR2 LQKENI. The CDR3 is 18 residues long. The trim removed 4 bases at V and 0 bases at J, leaving 5 bases unmatched. The CDR3 sequence is CASSRTGGSLSGANVLTF. CDR3 nucleotides: TGTGCCAGCTCACGGACAGGGGGCAGTCTCTCTGGGGCCAACGTCCTGACTTTC.

This sequence joins TRBV27 and TRBJ2-3, with TRBD1 matching over 7 bases. V lost 6 bases to trimming and J lost 0 bases; unmatched junction nucleotides: 6. Per germline, CDR1 MNHEY and CDR2 SMNVEV (reference sequence). This CDR3 has 15 amino acids. DNA for the CDR3: TGTGCCAGCAGACCGGACAGGATTAGCACAGATACGCAGTATTTT. Translating it yields CASRPDRISTDTQYF.

In its sample, this clone was seen once. V gene TRBV5-4 combines with J gene TRBJ2-2, with 8 bases fitting TRBD1. CDR1 and CDR2 (germline): SGHNT, YYREEE (reference sequence). This CDR3 spans 16 amino acids. The trim removed 0 bases at V and 2 bases at J, leaving 3 bases unmatched. This CDR3 reads CASSLGQGFNTGELFF. The CDR3, as DNA: TGTGCCAGCAGCTTGGGACAGGGGTTCAACACCGGGGAGCTGTTTTTT.

The chain carries TRBV5-1 and TRBJ2-3; 7 nucleotides line up with TRBD2. The CDR3 is made up of 14 amino acids. Germline CDR1 is SGHRS and CDR2 is YFSETQ. V trimming: 1 base; J trimming: 4 bases; junction bases outside the gene matches: 3. The CDR3 DNA sequence: TGCGCCAGCAGCTTGAGGGAGGGTGCAGATACGCAGTATTTT. It codes for CASSLREGADTQYF. Full variable domain (remainder filled in from reference TRBV5-1 and TRBJ2-3): KAGVTQTPRYLIKTRGQQVTLSCSPISGHRSVSWYQQTPGQGLQFLFEYFSETQRNKGNFPGRFSGRQFSNSRSEMNVSTLELGDSALYLCASSLREGADTQYFGPGTRLTVL.

This chain joins TRBV28 and TRBJ2-7; 9 bases line up with TRBD1. CDR3 size: 14 residues. V lost 5 bases, J lost 6 bases, and 8 bases stayed unmatched. Germline loops: CDR1 MDHEN, CDR2 SYDVKM. This CDR3 is CASSRWGQGREQYF. The CDR3 DNA reads as TGTGCCAGCAGTCGCTGGGGACAGGGACGCGAGCAGTACTTC.

This rearrangement joins TRBV5-1 to TRBJ2-3; TRBD2 is a possible D gene (5 bases). This CDR3 spans 16 amino acids. Germline values: CDR1 SGHRS, CDR2 YFSETQ. The V gene lost 0 bases and the J gene lost 1 base, with 12 bases spanning the gap. The CDR3 sequence is CASSLGSLAGTDTQYF. DNA for the CDR3: TGCGCCAGCAGCTTGGGAAGCCTAGCTGGCACAGATACGCAGTATTTT.

This rearrangement joins TRBV11-1 to TRBJ1-1, with D unclear. V lost 3 bases, J lost 0 bases, and 11 bases lay in between. The V gene's germline CDR1 is SGHAT and CDR2 FQDESV (reference sequence). CDR3 length: 15 residues. The CDR3 spells CASSLGRMMNTEAFF. The CDR3, as DNA: TGTGCCAGCAGCTTGGGGAGAATGATGAACACTGAAGCTTTCTTT.

This chain joins TRBV27 and TRBJ1-4; a weak D match, TRBD1 (5 bases). Germline V CDR1 and CDR2: MNHEY, SMNVEV (reference sequence). Trimming removed 6 bases from V and 7 bases from J, with 12 bases in between. The CDR3 is 13 amino acids. DNA of the CDR3: TGTGCCAGCAGAGTGGGGCTGGGTGAAAAACTGTTTTTT. Amino acid sequence: CASRVGLGEKLFF.

The genes are TRBV5-1 and TRBJ2-1; a possible D gene is TRBD2 (6 bases). The CDR3 is 15 residues long. Trimming pared 1 base from V and 7 bases from J, leaving 15 bases between. Germline V gene data show CDR1 as SGHRS and CDR2 as YFSETQ. The CDR3 DNA sequence: TGCGCCAGCAGCTTGAACGGGGGTATCAGGAATGAGCAGTTCTTC. Translating gives CASSLNGGIRNEQFF.